The 4 T cell receptor beta chains given below trace back to one sample, sequenced in a study of blood T cell repertoires in COVID-19. Sequencing was performed with immunoSEQ multiplex PCR; in TCRdb, only in-frame clones are kept and a portion is missing. This table holds over 200,000 clones, 88% found once. The sequencing input was peripheral blood. The receptors here all came from a human donor in a cohort sampled during active COVID-19.

DNA of the CDR3: TGTGCCAGCAGTTTACCTGCGGGCACCTCCTACAATGAGCAGTTCTTC. Translating gives CASSLPAGTSYNEQFF. The chain combines TRBV28 with TRBJ2-1, with D possibly being TRBD2 (5 bases). The CDR3 sequence is 16 residues long. Trimming left V 2 bases short and J 0 bases short, with 11 bases between. The germline V gene encodes CDR1 MDHEN and CDR2 SYDVKM. The full variable domain, rest sourced from reference TRBV28 and TRBJ2-1, is DVKVTQSSRYLVKRTGEKVFLECVQDMDHENMFWYRQDPGLGLRLIYFSYDVKMKEKGDIPEGYSVSREKKERFSLILESASTNQTSMYLCASSLPAGTSYNEQFFGPGTRLTVL.

The chain carries TRBV7-9 and TRBJ2-1; 9 bases are a match to TRBD2. V shed 1 base and J 8 bases; nucleotides not matched to a gene: 6. The germline V gene encodes CDR1 SEHNR and CDR2 FQNEAQ (reference sequence). The CDR3 is 15 amino acids. This CDR3 reads CASSLGAGGPDEQFF. The DNA for the CDR3 is TGTGCCAGCAGCTTAGGTGCGGGGGGGCCAGATGAGCAGTTCTTC.

This chain links TRBV19 with TRBJ1-1; D not certain. Per the germline V gene, CDR1 is LNHDA and CDR2 is SQIVND (reference sequence). Trimming left V 1 base short and J 5 bases short, with 14 bases between. The CDR3 totals 15 residues. The CDR3 reads CASSIVSGSGTEAFF. The DNA of the CDR3 is TGTGCCAGTAGTATAGTGTCGGGGAGTGGAACTGAAGCTTTCTTT.

The chain joins TRBV6-5 to TRBJ1-1; 8 nucleotides agree with TRBD1. Germline-derived CDR1 and CDR2 are MNHEY and SVGAGI. V gave up 8 bases and J gave up 1 base; unmatched junction bases: 9. The CDR3 totals 15 residues. The CDR3 DNA reads TGTGCCAGCGTGGCAGGGGGCATGGGGAACACTGAAGCTTTCTTT. This gives the protein CASVAGGMGNTEAFF.